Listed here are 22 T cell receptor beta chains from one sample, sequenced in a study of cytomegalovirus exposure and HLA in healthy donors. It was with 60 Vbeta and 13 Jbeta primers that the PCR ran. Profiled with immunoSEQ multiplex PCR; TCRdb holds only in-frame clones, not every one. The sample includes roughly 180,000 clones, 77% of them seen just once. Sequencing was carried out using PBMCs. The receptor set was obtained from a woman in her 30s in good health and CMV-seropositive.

The CDR3 loop reads CASSQGQPPLQPQHF. DNA for the CDR3: TGTGCCAGCAGTCAAGGACAGCCGCCGCTTCAGCCCCAGCATTTT. The V and J genes are TRBV28 and TRBJ1-5, with D perhaps TRBD1 (6 bases). The CDR3 sequence is 15 residues long. Trimming removed 5 bases from V and 6 bases from J, with 17 bases in between. Germline V lookup: CDR1 MDHEN, CDR2 SYDVKM.

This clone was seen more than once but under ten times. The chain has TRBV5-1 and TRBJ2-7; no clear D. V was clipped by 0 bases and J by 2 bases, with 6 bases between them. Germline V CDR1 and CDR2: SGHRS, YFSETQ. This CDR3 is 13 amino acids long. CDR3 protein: CASSLGPAYEQYF. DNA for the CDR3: TGCGCCAGCAGCTTGGGTCCAGCCTACGAGCAGTACTTC.

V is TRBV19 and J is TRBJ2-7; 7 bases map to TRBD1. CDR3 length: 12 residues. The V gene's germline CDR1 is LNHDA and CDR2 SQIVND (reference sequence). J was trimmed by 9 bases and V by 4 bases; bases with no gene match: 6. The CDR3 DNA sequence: TGTGCCAGTAGTAGACAGGGAGAGGTGCAGTACTTC. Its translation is CASSRQGEVQYF. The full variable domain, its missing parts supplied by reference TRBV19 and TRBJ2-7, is DGGITQSPKYLFRKEGQNVTLSCEQNLNHDAMYWYRQDPGQGLRLIYYSQIVNDFQKGDIAEGYSVSREKKESFPLTVTSAQKNPTAFYLCASSRQGEVQYFGPGTRLTVT.

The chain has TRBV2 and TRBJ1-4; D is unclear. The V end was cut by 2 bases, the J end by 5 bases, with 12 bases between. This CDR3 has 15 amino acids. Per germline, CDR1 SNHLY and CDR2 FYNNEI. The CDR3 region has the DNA TGTGCCAGCAGTGAAATGGGCAGGTTAAATGAAAAACTGTTTTTT. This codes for CASSEMGRLNEKLFF.

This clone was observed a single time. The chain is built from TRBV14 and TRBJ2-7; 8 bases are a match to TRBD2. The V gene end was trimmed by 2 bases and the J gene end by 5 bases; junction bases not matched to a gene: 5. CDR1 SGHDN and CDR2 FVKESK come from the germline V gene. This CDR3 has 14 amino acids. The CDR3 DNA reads TGTGCCAGCAGCCAAAGCGGGAGCTCAAACGAGCAGTACTTC. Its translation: CASSQSGSSNEQYF.

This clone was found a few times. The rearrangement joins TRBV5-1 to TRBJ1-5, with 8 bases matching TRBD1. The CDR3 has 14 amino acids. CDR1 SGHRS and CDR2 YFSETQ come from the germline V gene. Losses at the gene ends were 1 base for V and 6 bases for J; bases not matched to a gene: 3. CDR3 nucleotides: TGCGCCAGCAGCTTGTACAGGGGGAGTCAGCCCCAGCATTTT. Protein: CASSLYRGSQPQHF.

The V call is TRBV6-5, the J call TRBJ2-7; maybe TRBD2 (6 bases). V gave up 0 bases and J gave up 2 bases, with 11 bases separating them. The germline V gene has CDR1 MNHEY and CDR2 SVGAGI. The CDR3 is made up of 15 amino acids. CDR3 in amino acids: CASSYSLATPYEQYF. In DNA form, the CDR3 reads TGTGCCAGCAGTTACTCGCTAGCGACGCCCTACGAGCAGTACTTC.

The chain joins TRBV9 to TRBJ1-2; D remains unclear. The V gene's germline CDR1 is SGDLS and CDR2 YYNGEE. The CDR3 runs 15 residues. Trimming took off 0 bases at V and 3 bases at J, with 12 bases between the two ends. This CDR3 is CASSVADTTYYGYTF. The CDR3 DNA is TGTGCCAGCAGCGTAGCAGACACCACCTACTATGGCTACACCTTC.

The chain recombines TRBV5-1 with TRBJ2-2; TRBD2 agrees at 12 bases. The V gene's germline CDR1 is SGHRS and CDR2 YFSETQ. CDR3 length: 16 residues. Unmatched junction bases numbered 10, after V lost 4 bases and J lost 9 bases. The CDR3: CASSTTTSGSLRELFF. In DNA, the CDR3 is TGCGCCAGCAGCACCACGACTAGCGGGAGCCTCAGGGAGCTGTTTTTT.

For the CDR3, the DNA is TGTGCCAGCAGCTTGGGAACAGCGGGGGATTCACCCCTCCACTTT. Translation gives CASSLGTAGDSPLHF. The rearrangement uses TRBV5-8 and TRBJ1-6, with D maybe TRBD1 (5 bases). The CDR3 totals 15 residues. In germline, CDR1 is SGHTS, CDR2 YDEGEE. V lost 0 bases, J lost 8 bases, and 12 bases lay in between.

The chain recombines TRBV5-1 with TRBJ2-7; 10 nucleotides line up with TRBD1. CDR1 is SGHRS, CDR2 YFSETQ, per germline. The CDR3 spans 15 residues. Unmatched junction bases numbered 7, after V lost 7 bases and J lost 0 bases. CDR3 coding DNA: TGCGCCAGCCGAGCCGGGACAGGGGACTCCTACGAGCAGTACTTC. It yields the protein CASRAGTGDSYEQYF.

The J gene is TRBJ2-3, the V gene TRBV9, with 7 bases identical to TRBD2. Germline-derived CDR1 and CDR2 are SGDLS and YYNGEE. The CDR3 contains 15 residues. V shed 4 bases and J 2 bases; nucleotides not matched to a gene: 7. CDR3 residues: CASSISGLLTDTQYF. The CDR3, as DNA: TGTGCCAGCAGCATTAGCGGGCTCCTCACAGATACGCAGTATTTT.

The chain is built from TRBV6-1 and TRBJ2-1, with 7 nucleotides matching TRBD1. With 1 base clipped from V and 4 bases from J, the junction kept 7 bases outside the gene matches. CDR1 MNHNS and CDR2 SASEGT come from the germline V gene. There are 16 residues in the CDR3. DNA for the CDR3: TGTGCCAGCAGTGAAGACAGGGGTCCTGGATACAATGAGCAGTTCTTC. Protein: CASSEDRGPGYNEQFF.

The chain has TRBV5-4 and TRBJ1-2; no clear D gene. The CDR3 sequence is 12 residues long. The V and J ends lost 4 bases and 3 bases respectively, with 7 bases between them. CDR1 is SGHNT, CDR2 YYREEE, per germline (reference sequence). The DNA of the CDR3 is TGTGCCAGCAGCCTGGACTACTATGGCTACACCTTC. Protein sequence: CASSLDYYGYTF.

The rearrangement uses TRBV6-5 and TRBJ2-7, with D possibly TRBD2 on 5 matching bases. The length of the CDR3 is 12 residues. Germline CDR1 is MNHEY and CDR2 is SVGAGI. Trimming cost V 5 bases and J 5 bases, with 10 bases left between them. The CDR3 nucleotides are TGTGCCAGCAGTCGTGACTACGACGAGCAGTACTTC. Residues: CASSRDYDEQYF.

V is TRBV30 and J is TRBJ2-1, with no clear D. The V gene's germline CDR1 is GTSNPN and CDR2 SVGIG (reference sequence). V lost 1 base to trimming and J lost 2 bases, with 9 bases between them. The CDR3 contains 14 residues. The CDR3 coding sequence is TGTGCCTGGAGTGATACAGCTACCTACAATGAGCAGTTCTTC. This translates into CAWSDTATYNEQFF.

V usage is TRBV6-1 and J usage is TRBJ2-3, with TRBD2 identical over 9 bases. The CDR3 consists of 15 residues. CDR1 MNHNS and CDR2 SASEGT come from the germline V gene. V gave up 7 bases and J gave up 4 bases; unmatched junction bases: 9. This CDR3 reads CASTTLAGSADTQYF. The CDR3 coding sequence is TGTGCCAGCACCACACTAGCGGGTAGCGCAGATACGCAGTATTTT.

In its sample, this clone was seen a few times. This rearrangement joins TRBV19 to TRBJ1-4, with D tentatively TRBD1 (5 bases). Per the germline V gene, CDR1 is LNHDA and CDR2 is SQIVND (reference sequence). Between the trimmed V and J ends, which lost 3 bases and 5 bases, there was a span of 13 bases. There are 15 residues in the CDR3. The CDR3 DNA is TGTGCCAGTAGTATTGGGTCGGGGGGGAATGAAAAACTGTTTTTT. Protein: CASSIGSGGNEKLFF.

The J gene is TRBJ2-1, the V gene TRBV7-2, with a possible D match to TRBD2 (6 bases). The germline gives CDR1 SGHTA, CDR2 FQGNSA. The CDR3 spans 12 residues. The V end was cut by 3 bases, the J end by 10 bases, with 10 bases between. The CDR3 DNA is TGTGCCAGCAGCTTCCTAGCGCAAGAGCAGTTCTTC. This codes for CASSFLAQEQFF.

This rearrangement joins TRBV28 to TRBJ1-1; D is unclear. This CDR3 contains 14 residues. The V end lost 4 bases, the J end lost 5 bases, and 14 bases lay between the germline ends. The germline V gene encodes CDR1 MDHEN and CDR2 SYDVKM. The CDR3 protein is CASSSQTGRTEAFF. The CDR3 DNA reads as TGTGCCAGCAGTTCCCAGACGGGGAGGACTGAAGCTTTCTTT.

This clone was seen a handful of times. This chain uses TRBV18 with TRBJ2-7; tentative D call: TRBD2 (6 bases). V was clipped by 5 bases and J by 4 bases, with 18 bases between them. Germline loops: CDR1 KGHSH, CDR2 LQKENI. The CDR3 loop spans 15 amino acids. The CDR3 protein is CASSVGAGSSYEQYF. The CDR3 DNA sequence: TGTGCCAGCTCAGTCGGAGCGGGCTCTTCTTACGAGCAGTACTTC.

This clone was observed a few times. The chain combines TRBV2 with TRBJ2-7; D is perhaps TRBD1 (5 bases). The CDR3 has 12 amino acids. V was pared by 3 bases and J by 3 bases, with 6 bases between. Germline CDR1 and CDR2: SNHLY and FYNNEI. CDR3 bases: TGTGCCAGCAGTGACGACAGCTACGAGCAGTACTTC. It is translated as CASSDDSYEQYF.